The T cell receptor beta chain described here comes from a study of blood T cells in healthy people across ages. At the level of the study: Capture via template switching afforded approximately one barcoded beta molecule per two T cells. Study conclusions and caveats: Age brought a roughly linear fall in TCR beta diversity measured per million T cells. Observed TCR beta diversity showed a strong correlation with the percentage of naive T cells as measured by flow cytometry.

This CDR3 has 15 residues. J gave up 3 bases and V 6 bases, and 6 bases lay outside the gene matches. To note about this clonotype: Its antigen is not known.

Together with a sample-barcoded 5' primer, a J-beta primer mix was included in a second PCR lasting about 7 to 11 cycles. Every cDNA molecule bore a tag from a template-switch adaptor containing 12 random nucleotides. TCRdb reanalysed the 5' RACE reads using MiXCR and keeps one entry per CDR3 protein. The table includes some 890,000 distinct CDR3 sequences, approximately 32% detected once. The data also belong to a second study, concerning T cells of mothers and their children.

Sequencing used blood. V and J are TRBV12-3 or TRBV12-4 and TRBJ2-1, with 9 positions matching TRBD1. The TCR was taken from a woman aged 40 to 55 in good health. CDR3 loop: CASRAGTGNYNEQFF. DNA for the CDR3: TGTGCCAGCAGAGCCGGGACAGGGAACTACAATGAGCAGTTCTTC.